A single sample is the source of the 22 T cell receptor beta chains below, sequenced in a study of CD8+ T cells in alopecia areata. cDNA prepared by RNA extraction and subsequent reverse transcription served as the template for sequencing. Here immunoSEQ multiplex PCR was the method, and the copy in TCRdb shows in-frame clones only, minus some. The sample lists 150,000 or so clones, 45% to 60% occurring once. Sequencing was performed on CD4+ T cells sorted from blood. The receptors originated from a human donor with alopecia areata.

This rearrangement joins TRBV29-1 to TRBJ1-1; D may be TRBD1 (5 bases). The CDR3 extends over 11 amino acids. Germline V CDR1 and CDR2: SQVTM, ANQGSEA. With 7 bases removed from V and 4 bases from J, the gap between germline ends came to 10 bases. CDR3 sequence reads: CSAAGSTEAFF. CDR3 DNA sequence: TGCAGCGCCGCAGGGAGCACTGAAGCTTTCTTT.

The table lists this clone with a few counts. This chain connects TRBV29-1 to TRBJ2-1; D perhaps matches TRBD1 (6 bases). Deletions cut 2 bases from V and 6 bases from J, with 14 bases between. This CDR3 region has 14 residues. Germline lookup yields CDR1 SQVTM and CDR2 ANQGSEA. The CDR3 DNA reads TGCAGCGTTGAATCGGGGACATTCCGCAATGAGCAGTTCTTC. As protein: CSVESGTFRNEQFF.

The J gene is TRBJ2-1, the V gene TRBV5-1; maybe TRBD2 (6 bases). The V end lost 0 bases, the J end lost 4 bases, and 11 bases lay between the germline ends. The CDR3 totals 15 residues. Germline V gives CDR1 SGHRS, CDR2 YFSETQ. DNA of the CDR3: TGCGCCAGCAGCTTGGGGAGCGGGCCTTACAATGAGCAGTTCTTC. It yields the protein CASSLGSGPYNEQFF.

For the CDR3, the DNA is TGTGCCAGCAGTGCGGGCAGAAGCAATCAGCCCCAGCATTTT. Translating gives CASSAGRSNQPQHF. The V gene is TRBV2, the J gene TRBJ1-5, with D hard to call. Deletions cut 4 bases from V and 1 base from J, with 8 bases between. Germline CDR1 is SNHLY and CDR2 is FYNNEI. The CDR3 covers 14 residues. Combining the CDR3 with reference TRBV2 and TRBJ1-5 gives the whole variable domain EPEVTQTPSHQVTQMGQEVILRCVPISNHLYFYWYRQILGQKVEFLVSFYNNEISEKSEIFDDQFSVERPDGSNFTLKIRSTKLEDSAMYFCASSAGRSNQPQHFGDGTRLSIL.

The chain is built from TRBV27 and TRBJ2-2; the D is unclear. Looked up from germline, CDR1 is MNHEY and CDR2 is SMNVEV (reference sequence). This CDR3 comprises 13 residues. V was trimmed by 3 bases and J by 2 bases, leaving 4 bases between them. The CDR3 sequence: CASSLFNTGELFF. The CDR3, as DNA: TGTGCCAGCAGTTTGTTTAACACCGGGGAGCTGTTTTTT.

Regarding this clone: An end of the junction does not agree with germline; a read error may underlie this. The chain joins TRBV5-6 to TRBJ2-7, with a possible D match to TRBD2 (5 bases). The CDR3 extends over 15 amino acids. Germline CDR1 reads SGHDT; CDR2 reads YYEEEE. The CDR3 nucleotides are TGTGCCAGCAGTTTGGGTCGGACTTTGCCCTACGAGCAGTACTTC. Its translation is CASSLGRTLPYEQYF.

In its sample, this clone was seen once. The chain uses TRBV2 and TRBJ2-1; perhaps TRBD2 as D (5 bases). The germline gives CDR1 SNHLY, CDR2 FYNNEI. The CDR3 totals 11 residues. The V and J ends lost 6 bases and 7 bases respectively, with 7 bases between them. The DNA for the CDR3 is TGTGCCAGCAGGCGGGCGAATGAGCAGTTCTTC. It translates to CASRRANEQFF.

The chain carries TRBV29-1 and TRBJ2-1; TRBD2 agrees at 12 bases. The germline CDR1 and CDR2 sequences are SQVTM and ANQGSEA. V trimming: 4 bases; J trimming: 9 bases; junction bases outside the gene matches: 7. The CDR3 totals 14 residues. CDR3 amino acids: CSVGASGRAGEQFF. The CDR3 coding sequence is TGCAGCGTTGGGGCTAGCGGGAGGGCCGGTGAGCAGTTCTTC.

This chain joins TRBV4-2 and TRBJ2-7; 13 nucleotides match TRBD2. The CDR3 has 15 residues. Trimming cost V 4 bases and J 4 bases; bases outside gene matches: 4. Germline V gene sequence: CDR1 LGHNA, CDR2 YNFKEQ. This chain's CDR3 is CASSPGTSGTYEQYF. CDR3 bases: TGTGCCAGCAGCCCAGGGACTAGCGGGACGTACGAGCAGTACTTC.

A word on this clone: The sample contains more than one DNA sequence encoding this CDR3. V gene TRBV30 combines with J gene TRBJ2-1; D gene unclear. The CDR3 has 11 residues. Trimming cost V 4 bases and J 3 bases, with 4 bases left between them. Per germline, CDR1 GTSNPN and CDR2 SVGIG (reference sequence). The CDR3 loop reads CAWNSYNEQFF. CDR3 DNA sequence: TGTGCCTGGAACAGCTACAATGAGCAGTTCTTC.

This chain uses TRBV27 with TRBJ1-1; D not resolved. V shed 6 bases and J shed 5 bases, with 13 bases lying between them. The CDR3 runs to 13 residues. Germline V lookup: CDR1 MNHEY, CDR2 SMNVEV (reference sequence). For the CDR3, the DNA is TGTGCCAGCAGCCCCATAAGTTTGACTGAAGCTTTCTTT. Translated: CASSPISLTEAFF.

The chain is built from TRBV5-1 and TRBJ2-1, with TRBD2 matching 14 bases. The CDR3 consists of 16 residues. With 3 bases clipped from V and 10 bases from J, the junction kept 9 bases outside the gene matches. In germline, CDR1 is SGHRS, CDR2 YFSETQ. The CDR3 is CASSSPGLAGVREQFF. The CDR3 coding sequence is TGCGCCAGCAGCTCGCCGGGACTAGCGGGAGTCAGGGAGCAGTTCTTC.

The gene calls are TRBV11-3 and TRBJ2-7; D assignment may be TRBD1 or TRBD2 (6 bases each). Germline lookup yields CDR1 SGHNT and CDR2 YENEEA. The CDR3 covers 14 residues. V shed 3 bases and J shed 5 bases, with 14 bases lying between them. CDR3 protein: CASSFGGGLNEQYF. CDR3 in DNA: TGTGCCAGCAGCTTCGGAGGGGGTCTCAACGAGCAGTACTTC.

There are a few counts of this clone. The J gene is TRBJ2-3, the V gene TRBV7-9, with D uncertain. This CDR3 region has 14 residues. V shed 3 bases and J shed 4 bases, with 11 bases lying between them. CDR1 SEHNR and CDR2 FQNEAQ come from the germline V gene (reference sequence). The CDR3 sequence is CASSFNSHPDTQYF. DNA for the CDR3: TGTGCCAGCAGCTTCAATTCACACCCAGATACGCAGTATTTT.

This clone was recorded a few times. This rearrangement joins TRBV29-1 to TRBJ1-5; a weak D match, TRBD1 (5 bases). CDR3 size: 13 residues. Germline V lookup: CDR1 SQVTM, CDR2 ANQGSEA. Trimming took off 4 bases at V and 3 bases at J, with 10 bases between the two ends. CDR3 sequence reads: CSVVGVDNQPQHF. CDR3 sequence (DNA): TGCAGCGTTGTGGGGGTTGACAATCAGCCCCAGCATTTT.

The chain carries TRBV7-3 and TRBJ2-2; possibly TRBD1 for D (6 bases). V lost 6 bases to trimming and J lost 5 bases, with 13 bases between them. Germline values: CDR1 SGHTA, CDR2 FQGTGA. The length of the CDR3 is 14 residues. CDR3 bases: TGTGCCAGCAGATACAGGGAAGGGACCGGGGAGCTGTTTTTT. Translating gives CASRYREGTGELFF.

The sample holds a few counts of this clone. The CDR3: CASSGQVHEQFF. DNA for the CDR3: TGTGCCAGCAGCGGCCAGGTGCATGAGCAGTTCTTC. The chain combines TRBV7-9 with TRBJ2-1; D unresolved. The length of the CDR3 is 12 residues. V was clipped by 5 bases and J by 8 bases, with 10 bases between them. Germline CDR1 reads SEHNR; CDR2 reads FQNEAQ (reference sequence).

This clone has more than one count but fewer than ten. V is TRBV11-2 and J is TRBJ2-1; no clear D. CDR3 length: 11 residues. Germline V CDR1 and CDR2: SGHAT, FQNNGV. V lost 5 bases to trimming and J lost 2 bases, with 1 base between them. In DNA form, the CDR3 reads TGTGCCAGCAGCCCCTACAATGAGCAGTTCTTC. This codes for CASSPYNEQFF. The full variable domain, in which reference TRBV11-2 and TRBJ2-1 provide the parts outside the CDR3, is EAGVAQSPRYKIIEKRQSVAFWCNPISGHATLYWYQQILGQGPKLLIQFQNNGVVDDSQLPKDRFSAERLKGVDSTLKIQPAKLEDSAVYLCASSPYNEQFFGPGTRLTVL.

The V gene is TRBV28, the J gene TRBJ2-2; the match to TRBD1 covers 8 bases. The V segment lost 3 bases and the J segment 1 base; nucleotides outside the gene matches: 4. Germline V gene data show CDR1 as MDHEN and CDR2 as SYDVKM. The CDR3 consists of 16 residues. This CDR3 is CASSLTGQGNTGELFF. The CDR3 DNA sequence: TGTGCCAGCAGTTTGACCGGACAGGGGAACACCGGGGAGCTGTTTTTT. Drawing the rest from reference TRBV28 and TRBJ2-2, the complete variable domain is DVKVTQSSRYLVKRTGEKVFLECVQDMDHENMFWYRQDPGLGLRLIYFSYDVKMKEKGDIPEGYSVSREKKERFSLILESASTNQTSMYLCASSLTGQGNTGELFFGEGSRLTVL.

The rearrangement uses TRBV28 and TRBJ2-5; 8 positions match TRBD1. Germline V gene data show CDR1 as MDHEN and CDR2 as SYDVKM. V shed 6 bases, J shed 1 base, and the junction held 7 bases outside the gene matches. This CDR3 is 15 amino acids long. Here the CDR3 reads CASRFTGGLQETQYF. CDR3 DNA: TGTGCCAGCAGGTTTACAGGGGGACTCCAAGAGACCCAGTACTTC.

In its sample, this clone was seen a few times. This sequence joins TRBV30 and TRBJ2-2; D is unresolved. The V gene lost 2 bases and the J gene lost 7 bases, with 8 bases spanning the gap. The CDR3 covers 12 residues. The germline CDR1 and CDR2 sequences are GTSNPN and SVGIG (reference sequence). Here the CDR3 reads CAWSKGDGELFF. The CDR3 DNA follows: TGTGCCTGGAGTAAGGGCGACGGGGAGCTGTTTTTT.

The chain links TRBV5-1 to TRBJ2-1; 12 bases map to TRBD2. Trimming took 4 bases from V and 6 from J; bases not matched to a gene: 17. The CDR3 totals 19 residues. Germline V gene lookup returns CDR1 SGHRS and CDR2 YFSETQ. The CDR3 sequence: CASSGSTSGRRVSGNEQFF. CDR3 nucleotides: TGCGCCAGCAGCGGATCGACTAGCGGGAGACGGGTATCGGGCAATGAGCAGTTCTTC.